This T cell receptor (beta chain) was retrieved from a study of neurological immune-mediated disorders. 2 million PBMCs stored at -80 C were the source of the unsorted libraries. Overall study findings and caveats: Multiple sclerosis, the disease with the least TCR clonal expansion, fell below healthy controls, whereas HTLV-1-associated myelopathy showed the most.

By 5'RACE with 10-nucleotide random UMIs, the cDNA was made. Over 180 million TCR-beta sequences (from 15-18 subjects) were yielded by each sequencing run. TCRdb reanalysed the 5' RACE reads using MiXCR and keeps one entry per CDR3 protein. The top ten hold roughly 30% of the sample, which has roughly 36,000 distinct CDR3 sequences, roughly an eighth seen once. The CDR3 has 14 residues. Per the germline V gene, CDR1 is SGHRS and CDR2 is YFSETQ. V was clipped by 4 bases and J by 6 bases, with 16 bases between them. This clonotype was found many times. Its antigen is not identified. The V call is TRBV5-1, the J call TRBJ1-1; D might be TRBD1 (6 bases). Specimen: PBMCs. The sequence was collected from a woman between 45 and 65 years old with HTLV-1-associated myelopathy (HAM/TSP). The chain's CDR3 is CASSTQGLDAEAFF. The CDR3 bases are TGCGCCAGCAGCACACAGGGTCTAGACGCTGAAGCTTTCTTT. Looking up the rest from reference TRBV5-1 and TRBJ1-1 gives the full variable domain: KAGVTQTPRYLIKTRGQQVTLSCSPISGHRSVSWYQQTPGQGLQFLFEYFSETQRNKGNFPGRFSGRQFSNSRSEMNVSTLELGDSALYLCASSTQGLDAEAFFGQGTRLTVV.